Below are 29 T cell receptor beta chains sequenced from a single sample in a study of OX40 agonist ivuxolimab in advanced cancers. Sequencing was performed with immunoSEQ multiplex PCR; in TCRdb, only in-frame clones are kept and a portion is missing. The table records about 110,000 clones, about 92% of them present only once. This specimen consisted of CD4+ or CD8+ T cells sorted from blood, obtained in a trial of the OX40 agonist ivuxolimab. The receptors stem from an adult with an advanced solid tumor such as melanoma, head and neck, liver or kidney cancer.

The chain couples TRBV9 to TRBJ2-5; the D is unclear. CDR1 is SGDLS, CDR2 YYNGEE, per germline. This CDR3 has 14 residues. With 0 bases removed from V and 7 bases from J, the gap between germline ends came to 13 bases. The CDR3 region has the DNA TGTGCCAGCAGCGTAGATTGGACGGTGGGGACCCAGTACTTC. Protein: CASSVDWTVGTQYF.

This clone showed up just once. The V and J genes are TRBV15 and TRBJ1-4; TRBD1 agrees at 7 bases. The CDR3 runs to 14 residues. V lost 7 bases to trimming and J lost 5 bases; unmatched junction nucleotides: 7. Germline V gene lookup returns CDR1 LNHNV and CDR2 YYDKDF (reference sequence). The CDR3 nucleotides read TGTGCCACCACTTCGACAGGGCCAAATGAAAAACTGTTTTTT. Protein: CATTSTGPNEKLFF.

This chain connects TRBV6-1 to TRBJ1-1; no reliable D call. This CDR3 has 13 amino acids. V lost 4 bases and J lost 2, with 8 bases in between. CDR1 and CDR2 from the germline V gene are MNHNS and SASEGT. The CDR3 DNA reads TGTGCCAGCAGTGCGACAAGAAACACTGAAGCTTTCTTT. This codes for CASSATRNTEAFF.

The chain joins TRBV28 to TRBJ1-4; TRBD1 might be the D (5 bases). Germline V gives CDR1 MDHEN, CDR2 SYDVKM. The CDR3 has 17 residues. V was clipped by 1 base and J by 8 bases, with 20 bases between them. In DNA, the CDR3 is TGTGCCAGCAGTTTATATGTGGACTCGGGGGGTAGCGAAAAACTGTTTTTT. Its translation: CASSLYVDSGGSEKLFF.

The gene calls are TRBV2 and TRBJ2-3; 8 bases fit TRBD2. V was pared by 9 bases and J by 0 bases, with 11 bases of the junction left unmatched. This CDR3 has 16 residues. In germline, CDR1 is SNHLY, CDR2 FYNNEI. CDR3 protein: CASRLLAGISTDTQYF. In DNA, the CDR3 is TGTGCCAGTAGACTATTAGCGGGGATTAGCACAGATACGCAGTATTTT.

The J gene is TRBJ1-5, the V gene TRBV28, with 8 bases that match TRBD1. The CDR3 consists of 17 residues. Germline V gene lookup returns CDR1 MDHEN and CDR2 SYDVKM. After removal of 5 bases from V and 11 bases from J, the junction contained 20 bases not matched to a gene. For the CDR3, the DNA is TGTGCCAGCAGTCCCTATCCCGGGACAGGCCAACAAGTGACCCAGCATTTT. Translated, it gives CASSPYPGTGQQVTQHF.

This chain uses TRBV7-2 with TRBJ1-1; 9 bases match TRBD1. The CDR3 contains 15 residues. Germline CDR1 SGHTA, CDR2 FQGNSA. The V gene end was trimmed by 5 bases and the J gene end by 5 bases; junction bases not matched to a gene: 9. The CDR3 is CASSLKQGARTEAFF. CDR3 DNA: TGTGCCAGCAGCCTTAAACAGGGGGCGCGGACTGAAGCTTTCTTT.

The V and J genes are TRBV7-2 and TRBJ2-7; D is unclear. The CDR3 contains 13 residues. Deletions cut 5 bases from V and 0 bases from J, with 8 bases between. The germline gives CDR1 SGHTA, CDR2 FQGNSA. The CDR3 protein is CASSAPSSYEQYF. In nucleotides, the CDR3 is TGTGCCAGCAGCGCCCCGAGCTCCTACGAGCAGTACTTC.

The V call is TRBV7-9, the J call TRBJ2-1, with 8 positions matching TRBD2. The V and J ends lost 3 bases and 2 bases, in that order; junction bases with no gene match: 9. Per germline, CDR1 SEHNR and CDR2 FQNEAQ (reference sequence). CDR3 length equals 17 residues. The CDR3 sequence is CASSLSRWGLAYNEQFF. The CDR3 DNA reads TGTGCCAGCAGCTTGTCCCGTTGGGGACTAGCCTACAATGAGCAGTTCTTC.

This clone has only one observation. The genes are TRBV27 and TRBJ2-6; D gene unclear. The V and J ends lost 1 base and 2 bases respectively, with 6 bases between them. The CDR3 consists of 15 residues. Germline lookup yields CDR1 MNHEY and CDR2 SMNVEV (reference sequence). The DNA for the CDR3 is TGTGCCAGCAGTTTATATGGTACTGGGGCCAACGTCCTGACTTTC. It encodes CASSLYGTGANVLTF. The entire variable domain, with the rest obtained from reference TRBV27 and TRBJ2-6, is as follows: EAQVTQNPRYLITVTGKKLTVTCSQNMNHEYMSWYRQDPGLGLRQIYYSMNVEVTDKGDVPEGYKVSRKEKRNFPLILESPSPNQTSLYFCASSLYGTGANVLTFGAGSRLTVL.

The sample holds a few counts of this clone. The CDR3 DNA follows: TGCAGCGTGAACAAGGGGAGTACTGGAAACACCATATATTTT. Amino acids: CSVNKGSTGNTIYF. The genes are TRBV29-1 and TRBJ1-3; D might be TRBD1 (5 bases). The length of the CDR3 is 14 residues. Germline CDR1 is SQVTM and CDR2 is ANQGSEA. V was clipped by 6 bases and J by 2 bases, with 14 bases between them.

The rearrangement links TRBV5-1 to TRBJ2-2, with D maybe TRBD2 (7 bases). Germline V CDR1 and CDR2: SGHRS, YFSETQ. The CDR3 has 15 residues. V was shortened by 6 bases and J by 3 bases, with 15 bases between the two germline ends. The CDR3 DNA follows: TGCGCCAGCAAGGTCGGGGGGCGTGACACCGGGGAGCTGTTTTTT. It is translated as CASKVGGRDTGELFF.

The J gene is TRBJ2-3, the V gene TRBV2; D is unresolved. The CDR3 has 12 amino acids. The V end lost 11 bases, the J end lost 3 bases, and 12 bases lay between the germline ends. Looked up from germline, CDR1 is SNHLY and CDR2 is FYNNEI. CDR3 bases: TGTGCCGGTTCGGTCAGGACAGATACGCAGTATTTT. Translated, it gives CAGSVRTDTQYF.

This rearrangement joins TRBV18 to TRBJ1-2, with D uncertain. The V end lost 3 bases, the J end lost 7 bases, and 6 bases lay between the germline ends. Germline V lookup: CDR1 KGHSH, CDR2 LQKENI. This CDR3 is 11 amino acids long. This chain's CDR3 is CASSPGGGYTF. DNA for the CDR3: TGTGCCAGCTCACCCGGCGGTGGCTACACCTTC.

The chain joins TRBV5-1 to TRBJ2-1; D call uncertain. V was clipped by 0 bases and J by 8 bases, with 12 bases between them. Germline-derived CDR1 and CDR2 are SGHRS and YFSETQ. The CDR3 has 14 amino acids. The CDR3 here is CASSLGHPSDEQFF. The CDR3, as DNA: TGCGCCAGCAGCTTGGGGCACCCAAGCGATGAGCAGTTCTTC.

The chain employs TRBV5-4 and TRBJ2-2; D is possibly TRBD1 or TRBD2 (5 bases each). Germline CDR1 and CDR2: SGHNT and YYREEE (reference sequence). The CDR3 extends over 15 amino acids. V shed 3 bases and J shed 6 bases, with 15 bases lying between them. CDR3 sequence reads: CASSSGGARAGELFF. CDR3 coding DNA: TGTGCCAGCAGCTCTGGGGGAGCTCGGGCCGGGGAGCTGTTTTTT.

The J gene is TRBJ2-3, the V gene TRBV7-2, with a weak D call TRBD2 (6 bases). Trimming pared 1 base from V and 6 bases from J, leaving 8 bases between. Germline lookup yields CDR1 SGHTA and CDR2 FQGNSA. The CDR3 spans 13 residues. The CDR3 sequence: CASSLEGRDTQYF. CDR3 coding DNA: TGTGCCAGCAGCTTAGAGGGGAGGGATACGCAGTATTTT.

The chain recombines TRBV5-6 with TRBJ1-2; a possible D gene is TRBD1 (6 bases). Germline V gene lookup returns CDR1 SGHDT and CDR2 YYEEEE. This CDR3 spans 14 amino acids. Between the trimmed V and J ends, which lost 0 bases and 7 bases, there was a span of 13 bases. DNA of the CDR3: TGTGCCAGCAGCTTGGTGGCCAGGGGAGGTGGCTACACCTTC. Its protein is CASSLVARGGGYTF.

V is TRBV7-6 and J is TRBJ2-7; 8 bases agree with TRBD2. Germline CDR1 and CDR2: SGHVS and FNYEAQ. The V and J ends lost 2 bases and 5 bases, in that order; junction bases with no gene match: 14. The CDR3 consists of 17 residues. The CDR3 DNA reads as TGTGCCAGCAGCTTAAAAGGTAGCGGGAAGTTTTTCCACGAGCAGTACTTC. Its translation is CASSLKGSGKFFHEQYF. The whole variable domain, remainder taken from reference TRBV7-6 and TRBJ2-7, is GAGVSQSPRYKVTKRGQDVALRCDPISGHVSLYWYRQALGQGPEFLTYFNYEAQQDKSGLPNDRFSAERPEGSISTLTIQRTEQRDSAMYRCASSLKGSGKFFHEQYFGPGTRLTVT.

V and J are TRBV6-6 and TRBJ2-7; TRBD1 aligns across 7 bases. The germline V gene encodes CDR1 MNHNY and CDR2 SVGAGI (reference sequence). CDR3 length: 13 amino acids. Losses at the gene ends were 6 bases for V and 4 bases for J; bases not matched to a gene: 6. CDR3 sequence reads: CASRAGGRYEQYF. The CDR3 DNA reads TGTGCCAGCAGGGCAGGGGGAAGGTACGAGCAGTACTTC.

The sample holds a few counts of this clone. This chain connects TRBV9 to TRBJ2-3; 12 positions agree with TRBD2. In germline, CDR1 is SGDLS, CDR2 YYNGEE. V gave up 3 bases and J gave up 4 bases; unmatched junction bases: 6. The length of the CDR3 is 16 residues. DNA of the CDR3: TGTGCCAGCAGCGACCCGACTAGCGGGAGACCAGATACGCAGTATTTT. It encodes CASSDPTSGRPDTQYF.

The chain uses TRBV5-1 and TRBJ1-1, with a tentative D call TRBD1 (5 bases). The germline V gene encodes CDR1 SGHRS and CDR2 YFSETQ. The CDR3 consists of 14 residues. Trimming removed 0 bases at V and 4 bases at J, with 10 bases between. The DNA of the CDR3 is TGCGCCAGCAGCTTGGACCCTCAGGGCACTGAAGCTTTCTTT. It yields the protein CASSLDPQGTEAFF.

The chain couples TRBV6-5 to TRBJ1-1; 8 positions match TRBD1. V shed 4 bases and J 6 bases; nucleotides not matched to a gene: 13. The germline CDR1 and CDR2 sequences are MNHEY and SVGAGI. The CDR3 sequence is 16 residues long. Here the CDR3 reads CASSFLLPGQGSEAFF. DNA for the CDR3: TGTGCCAGCAGTTTCTTACTGCCTGGACAGGGATCTGAAGCTTTCTTT.

This clone was seen a single time. The V gene is TRBV30, the J gene TRBJ1-1; D gene unclear. This CDR3 is 13 amino acids long. Trimming shortened V by 4 bases and J by 4 bases, and 13 bases separated the two germline ends. Germline loops: CDR1 GTSNPN, CDR2 SVGIG (reference sequence). CDR3 DNA sequence: TGTGCCTGGAAAAGGTGGAGGCGCACTGAAGCTTTCTTT. This translates into CAWKRWRRTEAFF.

The chain recombines TRBV30 with TRBJ2-1; tentatively, D is TRBD2 (5 bases). The CDR3 is 11 residues long. V was trimmed by 1 base and J by 7 bases, leaving 5 bases between them. The germline V gene has CDR1 GTSNPN and CDR2 SVGIG (reference sequence). The CDR3 here is CAWSGRNEQFF. DNA for the CDR3: TGTGCCTGGAGTGGGAGGAATGAGCAGTTCTTC.

The DNA for the CDR3 is TGCGCCAGCAGCTTGGAACGAATTAACTATGGCTACACCTTC. It codes for CASSLERINYGYTF. The chain has TRBV5-1 and TRBJ1-2; D is uncertain. This CDR3 has 14 residues. Germline lookup yields CDR1 SGHRS and CDR2 YFSETQ. Trimming cost V 0 bases and J 1 base, with 7 bases left between them.

This clone was seen just once. The chain links TRBV6-1 to TRBJ2-3, with D tentatively TRBD1 (5 bases). V was trimmed by 6 bases and J by 1 base, leaving 8 bases between them. Per germline, CDR1 MNHNS and CDR2 SASEGT. The CDR3 has 13 residues. The CDR3 is CASRTVRTDTQYF. CDR3 DNA sequence: TGTGCCAGCAGGACAGTTCGCACAGATACGCAGTATTTT.

The chain combines TRBV2 with TRBJ2-7; D gene ambiguous. V shed 5 bases and J shed 4 bases, with 9 bases lying between them. The length of the CDR3 is 12 residues. The germline CDR1 and CDR2 sequences are SNHLY and FYNNEI. The CDR3 region is CASSPVWYEQYF. The CDR3 DNA reads as TGTGCCAGCAGTCCGGTGTGGTACGAGCAGTACTTC.

The gene calls are TRBV7-2 and TRBJ2-3; possible D gene TRBD1, 5 bases. V was shortened by 5 bases and J by 1 base, with 13 bases between the two germline ends. This CDR3 has 15 amino acids. Germline loops: CDR1 SGHTA, CDR2 FQGNSA. The CDR3 loop is CASSPGDRGTDTQYF. DNA for the CDR3: TGTGCCAGCAGCCCTGGTGACAGAGGCACAGATACGCAGTATTTT.